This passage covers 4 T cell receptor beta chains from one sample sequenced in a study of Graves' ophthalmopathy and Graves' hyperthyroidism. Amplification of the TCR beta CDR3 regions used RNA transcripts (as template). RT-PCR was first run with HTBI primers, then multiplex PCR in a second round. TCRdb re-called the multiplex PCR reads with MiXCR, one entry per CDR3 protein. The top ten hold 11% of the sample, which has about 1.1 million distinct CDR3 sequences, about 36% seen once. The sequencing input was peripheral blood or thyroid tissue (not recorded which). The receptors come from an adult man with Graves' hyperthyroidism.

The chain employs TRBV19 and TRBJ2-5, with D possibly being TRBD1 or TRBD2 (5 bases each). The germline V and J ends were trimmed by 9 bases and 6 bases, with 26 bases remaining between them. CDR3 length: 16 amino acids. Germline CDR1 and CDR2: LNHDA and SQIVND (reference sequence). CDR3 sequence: CASSGRTRTMGKTQYF. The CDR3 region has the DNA TGTGCCAGCAGCGGCCGGACAAGAACTATGGGAAAGACCCAGTACTTC.

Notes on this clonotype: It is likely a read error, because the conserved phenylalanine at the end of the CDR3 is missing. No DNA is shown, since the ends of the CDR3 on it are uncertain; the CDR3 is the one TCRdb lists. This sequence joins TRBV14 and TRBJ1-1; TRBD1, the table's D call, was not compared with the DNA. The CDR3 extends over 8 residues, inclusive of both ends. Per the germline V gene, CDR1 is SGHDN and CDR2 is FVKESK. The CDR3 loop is CASSQRGG.

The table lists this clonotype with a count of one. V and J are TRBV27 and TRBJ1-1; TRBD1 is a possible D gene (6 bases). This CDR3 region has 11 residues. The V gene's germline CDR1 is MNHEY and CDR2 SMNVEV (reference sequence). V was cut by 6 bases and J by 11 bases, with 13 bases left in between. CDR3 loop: CASSTRGEAFF. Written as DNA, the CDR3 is TGTGCCAGCAGCACTAGGGGGGAGGCTTTCTTT.

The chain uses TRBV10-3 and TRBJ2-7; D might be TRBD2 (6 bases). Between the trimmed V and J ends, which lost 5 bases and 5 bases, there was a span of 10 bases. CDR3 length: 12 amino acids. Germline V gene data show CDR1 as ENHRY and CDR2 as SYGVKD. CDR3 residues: CAISRRVHEQYF. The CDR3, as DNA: TGTGCCATCAGTCGGAGGGTCCACGAGCAGTACTTC.